This is a list of T cell receptor beta chains from one sample in a study of blood T cell repertoires in COVID-19. The repertoire was sequenced with immunoSEQ multiplex PCR; TCRdb's copy has only in-frame clones and lacks some. The sample holds under 120,000 clones; around 87% are singletons and the top ten take 32%. The sample was peripheral blood. The receptors originated from a woman older than 75 with acute or convalescent COVID-19. Each CDR3 is given with its conserved first and last residue. Fields, in order: J gene, clone size, D gene, V gene, CDR3 DNA, CDR3 protein. The D gene is left open where the match is weak. Expanded clones get a size class; other rows say once, few or many, or leave the size out.

TRBJ2-5,.,TRBD1,TRBV19,TGTGCCAGTAGTATTAGGGTAGGGACAGATGGGACCCAGTACTTC,CASSIRVGTDGTQYF
TRBJ2-5,few,TRBD2,TRBV3-1/TRBV3-2,TGTGCCAGCAGAGGACTAGCGGGGGGCCAGCCTCCGGAGACCCAGTACTTC,CASRGLAGGQPPETQYF
TRBJ1-6,.,TRBD1,TRBV5-6,TGTGCCAGCACCGACAGGGCCAATTCACCCCTCCACTTT,CASTDRANSPLHF
TRBJ2-7,.,TRBD2,TRBV27,TGTGCCAGCAGTTGGGGTAGCGGGGCGACCTACGAGCAGTACTTC,CASSWGSGATYEQYF
TRBJ2-3,.,.,TRBV24-1,TGTGCCACCAGTGATTCTGACATGACAGATACGCAGTATTTT,CATSDSDMTDTQYF
TRBJ2-4,.,TRBD1,TRBV19,TGTGCCAGTAGTATAGGGCAGGGGGCGTCCAAAAACATTCAGTACTTC,CASSIGQGASKNIQYF
TRBJ2-1,.,TRBD2,TRBV27,TGTGCCAGCGGGACTAGCGGGGGGGCCCTCTACAATGAGCAGTTCTTC,CASGTSGGALYNEQFF
TRBJ2-7,.,TRBD2,TRBV18,TGTGCCAGCTCACCATGGGGTACTAGCGGGCCCTACGAGCAGTACTTC,CASSPWGTSGPYEQYF
TRBJ1-2,once,.,TRBV7-2,TGTGCCAGCAGCTTAGACAGGGTCTATGGCTACACCTTC,CASSLDRVYGYTF
TRBJ1-1,.,TRBD1,TRBV5-4,TGTGCCAGCAGCTCCAGGGGGCCGGACGTCGGAGCTTTCTTT,CASSSRGPDVGAFF
TRBJ2-2,.,.,TRBV9,TGTGCCAGCAGCCCCCAAGGGGGGGGCGGCGGGGAGCTGTTTTTT,CASSPQGGGGGELFF
TRBJ2-7,.,.,TRBV2,TGTGCCAGCAGTGAACGGGTAACCTACGAGCAGTACTTC,CASSERVTYEQYF
TRBJ2-5,.,TRBD1,TRBV29-1,TGCAGCGCCCGGACAGGGGGAGAGACCCAGTACTTC,CSARTGGETQYF
TRBJ2-7,.,TRBD1,TRBV29-1,TGCAGCGTTGAAGACCCAGCGGACAGGTACGAGCAGTACTTC,CSVEDPADRYEQYF
TRBJ1-6,.,TRBD1,TRBV5-8,TGTGCCAGCAGCCCTACCGGGACAGGGGGTTCACCCCTCCACTTT,CASSPTGTGGSPLHF
TRBJ1-6,.,.,TRBV27,TGTGCCAGCAGCTTACTGGCAGGGGAGATCTATAATTCACCCCTCCACTTT,CASSLLAGEIYNSPLHF
TRBJ1-6,.,.,TRBV2,TGTGCCAGCTTAGACAGAAACTCCTATAATTCACCCCTCCACTTT,CASLDRNSYNSPLHF
TRBJ2-6,.,TRBD1,TRBV6-4,TGTGCCAGCAGCGGACAGGGAGGTGGGGCCAACGTCCTGACTTTC,CASSGQGGGANVLTF
TRBJ1-1,.,TRBD1,TRBV18,TGTGCCAGCTCACCATCAGAGACAGGGATAACTGAAGCTTTCTTT,CASSPSETGITEAFF
TRBJ1-5,.,.,TRBV5-6,TGTGCCAGCAGCTCCTCACGTTGGTCGGGTCTGAGCAATCAGCCCCAGCATTTT,CASSSSRWSGLSNQPQHF